Presented here are 7 T cell receptor beta chains from one specimen sequenced in a study of cytomegalovirus exposure and HLA in healthy donors (dated by TCRdb to the late 2010s). The library was generated by the immunoSEQ multiplex PCR assay. TCRdb re-hosts the immuneACCESS table, in-frame sequences only. Its copies lack some clones; in the studies checked, an unresolved V gene accounts for under half of them, and the cause for the rest is not known. The sample includes approximately 110,000 clones, with about 86% observed a single time. The ten largest clones capture 4% of the sample. Source material: PBMCs. The receptors shown here come from a woman between 18 and 29 years old in good health and CMV-seropositive.

This chain links TRBV11-2 with TRBJ2-3; D is uncertain. V was cut by 2 bases and J by 3 bases, with 9 bases left in between. This CDR3 spans 14 amino acids. From germline, CDR1 is SGHAT and CDR2 FQNNGV. The CDR3 is CASSLSIETDTQYF. CDR3 coding DNA: TGTGCCAGCAGCTTATCCATCGAGACAGATACGCAGTATTTT. The complete variable domain, with remaining parts taken from reference TRBV11-2 and TRBJ2-3, reads EAGVAQSPRYKIIEKRQSVAFWCNPISGHATLYWYQQILGQGPKLLIQFQNNGVVDDSQLPKDRFSAERLKGVDSTLKIQPAKLEDSAVYLCASSLSIETDTQYFGPGTRLTVL.

The chain joins TRBV28 to TRBJ2-7, with 7 bases aligning to TRBD1. Germline V gene lookup returns CDR1 MDHEN and CDR2 SYDVKM. The CDR3 is 14 residues long. Losses at the gene ends were 1 base for V and 5 bases for J; bases not matched to a gene: 5. The CDR3 here is CASSLSDRADEQYF. The CDR3, as DNA: TGTGCCAGCAGTTTATCCGACAGGGCCGACGAGCAGTACTTC.

The chain uses TRBV10-3 and TRBJ1-1; 7 nucleotides agree with TRBD1. The germline V gene has CDR1 ENHRY and CDR2 SYGVKD. This CDR3 comprises 13 residues. V lost 6 bases, J lost 3 bases, and 4 bases stayed unmatched. The CDR3 loop reads CAIRRDSYTEAFF. CDR3 bases: TGTGCCATCAGGCGGGACAGCTACACTGAAGCTTTCTTT.

The J gene is TRBJ1-5, the V gene TRBV4-1; no clear D gene. Germline CDR1 MGHRA, CDR2 YSYEKL. V was pared by 0 bases and J by 6 bases, with 12 bases between. CDR3 length: 15 residues. The CDR3 is CASSQDLGSGQPQHF. Here the CDR3 DNA reads TGCGCCAGCAGCCAAGATCTAGGGAGCGGTCAGCCCCAGCATTTT.

V and J are TRBV5-1 and TRBJ1-5; D gene ambiguous. V was cut by 0 bases and J by 2 bases, with 3 bases left in between. Germline assignment: CDR1 SGHRS and CDR2 YFSETQ. The CDR3 loop spans 13 amino acids. The CDR3 loop reads CASSLVGNQPQHF. In DNA form, the CDR3 reads TGCGCCAGCAGCTTGGTAGGCAATCAGCCCCAGCATTTT.

V gene TRBV28 combines with J gene TRBJ1-1, with TRBD1 identical over 8 bases. V was clipped by 8 bases and J by 5 bases; unmatched bases: 10. CDR3 length equals 14 residues. Germline CDR1 and CDR2: MDHEN and SYDVKM. For the CDR3, the DNA is TGTGCCAGCGTATCTGGGCAGGGGGCGACTGAAGCTTTCTTT. It specifies CASVSGQGATEAFF.

This clone occurred once. The chain combines TRBV6-1 with TRBJ2-5; possibly TRBD2 for D (5 bases). This CDR3 contains 13 residues. Trimming left V 5 bases short and J 6 bases short, with 13 bases between. Germline lookup yields CDR1 MNHNS and CDR2 SASEGT. CDR3 nucleotide sequence: TGTGCCAGCAGTAAGACTACCGAAAAGACCCAGTACTTC. It is translated as CASSKTTEKTQYF.